This passage covers 14 T cell receptor beta chains from one sample sequenced in a study of a mutant IDH1 vaccine in newly diagnosed glioma. Assay used: immunoSEQ multiplex PCR; TCRdb lists only in-frame clones, some missing. The table lists nearly 50,000 clones, more than 80% of them singletons. Time point given: baseline, week 1 (first vaccination visit). The treatment is: pre-vaccination baseline after standard-of-care therapy. The sample here was PBMCs, taken from a glioma patient treated with radiotherapy, temozolomide or both. The receptor source for this set is a man aged 35 to 55 with glioma.

The chain links TRBV14 to TRBJ2-3, with unresolved D. CDR1 SGHDN and CDR2 FVKESK come from the germline V gene. V gave up 1 base and J gave up 10 bases, with 12 bases separating them. The CDR3 totals 13 residues. CDR3 region: CASSQVRGYAQYF. The CDR3, as DNA: TGTGCCAGCAGCCAAGTTCGTGGGTACGCGCAGTATTTT. Based on the CDR3 plus reference TRBV14 and TRBJ2-3, the full variable domain is EAGVTQFPSHSVIEKGQTVTLRCDPISGHDNLYWYRRVMGKEIKFLLHFVKESKQDESGMPNNRFLAERTGGTYSTLKVQPAELEDSGVYFCASSQVRGYAQYFGPGTRLTVL.

V and J are TRBV10-1 and TRBJ2-7; 8 bases fit TRBD2. CDR3 length equals 17 residues. After removal of 6 bases from V and 3 bases from J, the junction contained 16 bases not matched to a gene. The germline V gene encodes CDR1 WNHNN and CDR2 SYGVQD (reference sequence). The CDR3 loop is CASRTPTAGGVLYEQYF. DNA of the CDR3: TGCGCCAGCAGAACCCCTACGGCGGGAGGAGTCCTCTACGAGCAGTACTTC.

This chain connects TRBV6-6 to TRBJ1-4; no definite D call. CDR1 MNHNY and CDR2 SVGAGI come from the germline V gene (reference sequence). The CDR3 has 10 residues. The V end lost 6 bases, the J end lost 6 bases, and 2 bases lay between the germline ends. In nucleotides, the CDR3 is TGTGCCAGCAGGGATGAAAAACTGTTTTTT. Translating it yields CASRDEKLFF.

J is TRBJ2-7 and V is TRBV15; D is unresolved. CDR1 is LNHNV and CDR2 is YYDKDF in the germline V gene (reference sequence). CDR3 length: 13 amino acids. Trimming took off 2 bases at V and 6 bases at J, with 11 bases between the two ends. Here the CDR3 DNA reads TGTGCCACCAGCAGATTGGCATATGGCGAGCAGTACTTC. Its protein product is CATSRLAYGEQYF.

This chain connects TRBV29-1 to TRBJ1-2, with D hard to call. Between the trimmed V and J ends, which lost 2 bases and 2 bases, there was a span of 12 bases. The CDR3 has 14 residues. Germline CDR1 SQVTM, CDR2 ANQGSEA. CDR3 sequence: CSVEWQNINYGYTF. The CDR3 bases are TGCAGCGTTGAATGGCAGAACATAAACTATGGCTACACCTTC.

The chain is built from TRBV19 and TRBJ1-2; a weak D match, TRBD1 (5 bases). Between the trimmed V and J ends, which lost 5 bases and 6 bases, there was a span of 13 bases. CDR3 size: 13 residues. In germline, CDR1 is LNHDA, CDR2 SQIVND (reference sequence). Written as DNA, the CDR3 is TGTGCCAGTAGTGACCGGGACGCCCATGGCTACACCTTC. Protein product: CASSDRDAHGYTF.

The CDR3: CASSLIPNQPQHF. The CDR3 nucleotides are TGCGCCAGCAGCTTAATACCGAATCAGCCCCAGCATTTT. The chain is built from TRBV5-1 and TRBJ1-5; D unclear. The CDR3 runs 13 residues. Germline V gene lookup returns CDR1 SGHRS and CDR2 YFSETQ. V was shortened by 2 bases and J by 4 bases, with 7 bases between the two germline ends.

The gene calls are TRBV6-5 and TRBJ1-1; TRBD1 matches at 7 bases. This CDR3 region has 11 residues. V was clipped by 5 bases and J by 10 bases; unmatched bases: 4. The germline V gene has CDR1 MNHEY and CDR2 SVGAGI. CDR3 loop: CASSTGARAFF. In DNA, the CDR3 is TGTGCCAGCAGTACAGGGGCTCGAGCTTTCTTT.

The J gene is TRBJ2-7, the V gene TRBV11-3; weak D call: TRBD2 (5 bases). V was clipped by 4 bases and J by 1 base, with 17 bases between them. Germline CDR1 SGHNT, CDR2 YENEEA. The CDR3 spans 16 residues. CDR3 in DNA: TGTGCCAGCAGCTCATACTTAGCGACGCCGTCCTACGAGCAGTACTTC. This encodes CASSSYLATPSYEQYF.

The V and J genes are TRBV9 and TRBJ2-7; tentative D call: TRBD1 (5 bases). V shed 7 bases and J shed 3 bases, with 14 bases lying between them. The CDR3 runs 13 residues. Germline V lookup: CDR1 SGDLS, CDR2 YYNGEE. The CDR3 DNA reads TGTGCCAGCTCTACGTGGGGCGACTACGAGCAGTACTTC. The encoded protein is CASSTWGDYEQYF.

The chain combines TRBV4-2 with TRBJ2-4; D is undetermined. The V and J ends lost 8 bases and 8 bases respectively, with 13 bases between them. This CDR3 is built from 12 residues. Looked up from germline, CDR1 is LGHNA and CDR2 is YNFKEQ. The CDR3 sequence: CASRAAGDIQYF. The CDR3 DNA is TGTGCCAGCCGGGCCGCTGGCGACATTCAGTACTTC.

This clone was counted a single time. The rearrangement links TRBV27 to TRBJ2-6; D possibly corresponds to TRBD1 (6 bases). The V gene's germline CDR1 is MNHEY and CDR2 SMNVEV (reference sequence). V was cut by 3 bases and J by 4 bases, with 16 bases left in between. The CDR3 runs 17 residues. The CDR3: CASSFETGVSGANVLTF. CDR3 DNA: TGTGCCAGCAGTTTCGAGACAGGTGTATCCGGGGCCAACGTCCTGACTTTC.

The chain recombines TRBV5-1 with TRBJ2-7; 7 bases are shared with TRBD1. The CDR3 sequence is 16 residues long. Germline V gene data show CDR1 as SGHRS and CDR2 as YFSETQ. The trim removed 5 bases at V and 2 bases at J, leaving 13 bases unmatched. The chain's CDR3 is CASSPPSTGITYEQYF. In DNA form, the CDR3 reads TGCGCCAGCAGTCCTCCCTCGACAGGGATTACCTACGAGCAGTACTTC.

This sequence joins TRBV6-6 and TRBJ1-1; a weak D match, TRBD1 (5 bases). Trimming removed 4 bases from V and 11 bases from J, with 20 bases in between. CDR1 is MNHNY and CDR2 is SVGAGI in the germline V gene (reference sequence). The CDR3 is made up of 14 amino acids. As DNA, the CDR3 is TGTGCCAGCAGTTCTGTCCCGGGACCGGCTCTGGCTTTCTTT. It specifies CASSSVPGPALAFF.